This paragraph reports one T cell receptor beta chain. Its target is unknown. These data are taken from a study of OX40 agonist ivuxolimab in advanced cancers. Overall study results and limits: At doses 0.1 to 3.0 mg/kg, CD4+ and CD8+ clones expanded. Determination of antigen specificity was not performed for the expanded peripheral T cells.

CDR3 length: 16 amino acids. The germline gives CDR1 SGHNT, CDR2 YYREEE (reference sequence). Trimming stripped 4 bases from V and 7 bases from J, with 23 bases between. Only in-frame clones appear in the TCRdb table, and some are missing; sequencing was by immunoSEQ multiplex PCR. The sample consists of 77,000 or so clones, approximately 89% of them appearing once. Samples were taken at baseline and on day 1 of cycles 4 and 7. This sequence originates from an adult with an advanced solid tumor such as melanoma, head and neck, liver or kidney cancer. The specimen comprised CD4+ or CD8+ T cells sorted from blood, sampled in a trial of the OX40 agonist ivuxolimab. V and J are TRBV5-4 and TRBJ1-1, with D perhaps matching TRBD1 (5 bases). The CDR3, as DNA: TGTGCCAGCAGCGTACGGGCAGGGCGAATCGACCATGAAGCTTTCTTT. Its protein is CASSVRAGRIDHEAFF.